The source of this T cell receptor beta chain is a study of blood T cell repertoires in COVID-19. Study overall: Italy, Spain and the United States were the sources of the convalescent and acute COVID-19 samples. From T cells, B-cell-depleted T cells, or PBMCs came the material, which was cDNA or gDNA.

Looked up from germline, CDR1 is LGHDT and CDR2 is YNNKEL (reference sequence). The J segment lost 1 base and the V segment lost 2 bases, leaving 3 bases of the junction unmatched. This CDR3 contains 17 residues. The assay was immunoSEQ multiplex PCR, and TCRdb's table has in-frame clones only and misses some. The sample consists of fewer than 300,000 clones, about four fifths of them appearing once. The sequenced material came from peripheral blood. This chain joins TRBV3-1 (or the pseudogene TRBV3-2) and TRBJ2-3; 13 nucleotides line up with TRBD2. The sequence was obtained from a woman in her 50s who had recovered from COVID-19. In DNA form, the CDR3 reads TGTGCCAGCAGCCAACTAACTAGCGGGGGGGGCACAGATACGCAGTATTTT. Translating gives CASSQLTSGGGTDTQYF.